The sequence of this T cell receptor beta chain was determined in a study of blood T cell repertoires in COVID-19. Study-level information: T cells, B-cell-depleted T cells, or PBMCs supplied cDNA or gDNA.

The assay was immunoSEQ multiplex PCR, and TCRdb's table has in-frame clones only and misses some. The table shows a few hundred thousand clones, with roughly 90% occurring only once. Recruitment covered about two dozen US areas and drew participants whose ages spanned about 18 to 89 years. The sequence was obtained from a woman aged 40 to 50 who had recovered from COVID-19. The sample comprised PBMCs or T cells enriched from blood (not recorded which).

CDR3 sequence: CASSVTGGNDDSPLHF. In nucleotides, the CDR3 is TGTGCCAGCAGCGTGACAGGGGGTAACGATGATTCACCCCTCCACTTT. The chain has TRBV9 and TRBJ1-6; 9 bases fit TRBD1. The CDR3 has 16 residues. V lost 2 bases, J lost 8 bases, and 8 bases stayed unmatched. Germline V gene data show CDR1 as SGDLS and CDR2 as YYNGEE.